The 6 T cell receptor beta chains below were found in one sample sequenced in a study of cytomegalovirus exposure and HLA in healthy donors. The PCR ran on 60 Vbeta and 13 Jbeta primers. Clones were sequenced by immunoSEQ multiplex PCR, and TCRdb holds only the in-frame ones, with some missing. The repertoire holds more than 95,000 clones, with just over 75% as singletons. The sequenced sample consisted of PBMCs. These receptors were collected from a man in his forties in good health and CMV-seropositive.

The rearrangement uses TRBV4-3 and TRBJ2-7, with D possibly being TRBD1 (6 bases). The CDR3 sequence is 15 residues long. Germline loops: CDR1 LGHNA, CDR2 YSLEER. Between the trimmed V and J ends, which lost 2 bases and 5 bases, there was a span of 16 bases. CDR3 sequence: CASSQRPGQDHEQYF. CDR3 DNA sequence: TGCGCCAGCAGCCAAAGGCCGGGACAAGACCACGAGCAGTACTTC.

The V gene is TRBV14, the J gene TRBJ2-3, with D possibly being TRBD2 (6 bases). The CDR3 has 15 residues. The germline V and J ends were trimmed by 4 bases and 4 bases, with 15 bases remaining between them. CDR1 and CDR2 (germline): SGHDN, FVKESK. This CDR3 reads CASSLHLARSDTQYF. The CDR3 nucleotides are TGTGCCAGCAGCCTCCATCTAGCGAGGTCAGATACGCAGTATTTT.

The V and J genes are TRBV7-2 and TRBJ2-1, with 12 nucleotides matching TRBD2. Trimming cost V 5 bases and J 10 bases; bases outside gene matches: 12. The CDR3 is made up of 16 amino acids. Germline V gene lookup returns CDR1 SGHTA and CDR2 FQGNSA. The CDR3 DNA reads TGTGCCAGCAGCCCCCGGACTAGCGGGGCCCTAGTGGAGCAGTTCTTC. The encoded protein is CASSPRTSGALVEQFF.

The rearrangement links TRBV15 to TRBJ1-4; TRBD1 might be the D (6 bases). V lost 1 base, J lost 12 bases, and 15 bases lay in between. Germline V lookup: CDR1 LNHNV, CDR2 YYDKDF (reference sequence). The CDR3 spans 14 residues. The CDR3 nucleotides read TGTGCCACCAGCAGAGCGTCTACAGGGTTTGAACTGTTTTTT. It encodes CATSRASTGFELFF.

This chain links TRBV10-3 with TRBJ1-3, with 8 bases fitting TRBD1. With 6 bases clipped from V and 1 base from J, the junction kept 5 bases outside the gene matches. Germline CDR1 and CDR2: ENHRY and SYGVKD. This CDR3 spans 15 amino acids. CDR3 sequence: CAISQDRVSGNTIYF. The DNA of the CDR3 is TGTGCCATCAGCCAGGACAGGGTTTCTGGAAACACCATATATTTT.

V usage is TRBV9 and J usage is TRBJ2-3, with D perhaps being TRBD1 or TRBD2 (5 bases each). V was shortened by 4 bases and J by 6 bases, with 18 bases between the two germline ends. Germline V gene lookup returns CDR1 SGDLS and CDR2 YYNGEE. The CDR3 has 15 amino acids. CDR3 DNA sequence: TGTGCCAGCAGCCTAGGGGTGGGAGAGTTGGATACGCAGTATTTT. Its translation: CASSLGVGELDTQYF.